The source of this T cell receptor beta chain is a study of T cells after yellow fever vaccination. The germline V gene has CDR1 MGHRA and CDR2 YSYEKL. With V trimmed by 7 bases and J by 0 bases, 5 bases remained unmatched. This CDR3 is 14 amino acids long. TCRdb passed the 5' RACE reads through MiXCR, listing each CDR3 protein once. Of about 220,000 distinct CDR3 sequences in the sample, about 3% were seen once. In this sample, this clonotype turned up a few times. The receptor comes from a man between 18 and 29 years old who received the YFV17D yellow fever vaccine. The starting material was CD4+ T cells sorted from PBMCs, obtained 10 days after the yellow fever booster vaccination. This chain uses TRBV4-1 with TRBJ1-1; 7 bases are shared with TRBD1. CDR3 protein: CASTPGQMNTEAFF. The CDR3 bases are TGCGCCAGCACCCCGGGACAGATGAACACTGAAGCTTTCTTT.